The entry below describes one T cell receptor (beta chain). Germline CDR1 SNHLY, CDR2 FYNNEI. The CDR3 covers 13 residues. Trimming removed 8 bases at V and 5 bases at J, with 15 bases between. TCRdb keeps only in-frame clones here, not all; method: immunoSEQ multiplex PCR. Here the sample spans about 120,000 clones, approximately 91% being singletons. This entry is derived from a study of T cell responses to AZD1222 COVID-19 vaccine. The V gene is TRBV2, the J gene TRBJ1-1; D uncertain. This sequence originates from an adult who received the AZD1222 COVID-19 vaccine. Sequencing was performed on peripheral blood, taken 28 days after the second AZD1222 dose. The CDR3, as DNA: TGTGCCAGCCACCATGGGCCGGGGACTGAAGCTTTCTTT. Translating it yields CASHHGPGTEAFF.